These T cell receptor beta chains were read from a single sample in a study of blood T cell repertoires in COVID-19. Sequencing was performed with immunoSEQ multiplex PCR; in TCRdb, only in-frame clones are kept and a portion is missing. The sample includes 95,000 to 150,000 clones, around 83% seen only once; the top ten take 5.5% to 6%. The sample was peripheral blood. These receptors were taken from a man aged 80 or over with active or convalescent COVID-19. CDR3s include the opening cysteine and the closing phenylalanine or tryptophan. Each record gives: CDR3 DNA, CDR3 protein, clone size, V gene, D gene, J gene. The D gene is left open where the match is weak. Only part of the rows carry a size: once, few, many, or a class if the clone is expanded.

TGTGCCAGCAGTCTGACAGGCCGCGTTTCACCCCTCCACTTT	CASSLTGRVSPLHF	.	TRBV28	.	TRBJ1-6
TGTGCCAGCAGTCCCGGTGGCTACGAGCAGTACTTC	CASSPGGYEQYF	.	TRBV6-2/TRBV6-3	.	TRBJ2-7
TGTGCCAGCCACGGCGGCGGGAGCTCCTACAATGAGCAGTTCTTC	CASHGGGSSYNEQFF	.	TRBV2	TRBD2	TRBJ2-1
TGCGCCAGCAGCCACGGACAGGGACCCTATGGCTACACCTTC	CASSHGQGPYGYTF	few	TRBV5-1	TRBD1	TRBJ1-2
TGTGCCACCAGTGATTTGTATGGCGGGGGGATGGTGCAGTTCTTC	CATSDLYGGGMVQFF	.	TRBV24-1	TRBD2	TRBJ2-1
TGTGCCAGCAGTTTACAAGGGGGTTCCTATAATTCACCCCTCCACTTT	CASSLQGGSYNSPLHF	.	TRBV28	.	TRBJ1-6
TGCAGCGTTGAGGAGCGGGGGGACTCCTACAATGAGCAGTTCTTC	CSVEERGDSYNEQFF	.	TRBV29-1	TRBD2	TRBJ2-1
TGTGCCAGCAGCCAGGACAGACACCGAAACACCATATATTTT	CASSQDRHRNTIYF	.	TRBV9	.	TRBJ1-3
TGTGCCAGCAGCCCCACTAGCGGGGGTTACAATGAGCAGTTCTTC	CASSPTSGGYNEQFF	once	TRBV3-1/TRBV3-2	TRBD2	TRBJ2-1
TGTGCCAGCAGCTACGACAGGGGAACTGAAGCTTTCTTT	CASSYDRGTEAFF	.	TRBV11-2	TRBD1	TRBJ1-1
TGTGCCAGCAGCCGGTGGGGAGCGGGGGCTAGCACAGATACGCAGTATTTT	CASSRWGAGASTDTQYF	.	TRBV4-2	TRBD2	TRBJ2-3
TGTGCCAGTAATGTTTGGACAGGGGGTAGTTACAATCAGCCCCAGCATTTT	CASNVWTGGSYNQPQHF	once	TRBV19	TRBD1	TRBJ1-5
TGTGCCAGCAGCGCGCAGGGGTCCCCTAATGAAAAACTGTTTTTT	CASSAQGSPNEKLFF	once	TRBV9	.	TRBJ1-4
TGTGCCAGCTCACCGGGGGCAGAGAATACGCAGTATTTT	CASSPGAENTQYF	.	TRBV18	.	TRBJ2-3
TGTGCCAGCAGTGAAAAAAGGATGGTCACAGGAGCCCCCACAGATACGCAGTATTTT	CASSEKRMVTGAPTDTQYF	.	TRBV6-1	.	TRBJ2-3
TGTGCCAGCAGCCGGGACAGGGGGTTGTTGGGAAACATTCAGTACTTC	CASSRDRGLLGNIQYF	.	TRBV2	TRBD1	TRBJ2-4
TGTGCCACTTTAGGACAGGGCGAAAACATTCAGTACTTC	CATLGQGENIQYF	.	TRBV10-3	TRBD1	TRBJ2-4
TGTGCCAGTAGTATCTCGGGAGGGACCCAAGAGACCCAGTACTTC	CASSISGGTQETQYF	.	TRBV19	TRBD2	TRBJ2-5
TGTGCCAGCAGCCAACTAGGGGCAGGGGTGGTATCCTACGAGCAGTACTTC	CASSQLGAGVVSYEQYF	.	TRBV14	.	TRBJ2-7
TGTGCCAGCAGCTTAGGACCGGGGGGGCGTGAGCAGTTCTTC	CASSLGPGGREQFF	.	TRBV7-9	TRBD2	TRBJ2-1
TGCGCCAGCAGCTTTAGTACCCCCCAAGAGACCCAGTACTTC	CASSFSTPQETQYF	.	TRBV5-1	.	TRBJ2-5
TGCGCCAGCTTTCCCACCGTGCGGCGGCAGTTCTTC	CASFPTVRRQFF	.	TRBV23-1	.	TRBJ2-1
TGTGCCAGCAGCCAACCAGGAGGGCAAAACGAGCAGTACTTC	CASSQPGGQNEQYF	.	TRBV14	.	TRBJ2-7
TGTGCCAGCAGCTTATCGGCAGGGCCCTCAGCTAACTATGGCTACACCTTC	CASSLSAGPSANYGYTF	.	TRBV7-9	.	TRBJ1-2
TGTGCCACCATACCCGAGGGATACTCACCCCTCCACTTT	CATIPEGYSPLHF	.	TRBV6-6	.	TRBJ1-6
TGTGCCTGGAGTTCTAAACCGGGACTAGCCTACGAGCAGTACTTC	CAWSSKPGLAYEQYF	few	TRBV30	TRBD2	TRBJ2-7
TGTGCCAGCAGTGGGCAGGGAGGGAGCAATCAGCCCCAGCATTTT	CASSGQGGSNQPQHF	.	TRBV2	.	TRBJ1-5
TGCGCCAGCAGCCCATTGACAGGGGGCCCCGGGGAGCTGTTTTTT	CASSPLTGGPGELFF	.	TRBV5-1	TRBD1	TRBJ2-2
TGTGCCAGCAGCTGGGGGGAACCTGAAGCTTTCTTT	CASSWGEPEAFF	few	TRBV7-9	.	TRBJ1-1
TGTGCCAGCAGTTACCCCGAGGCTAATGAAAAACTGTTTTTT	CASSYPEANEKLFF	.	TRBV6-6	.	TRBJ1-4
TGTGCCAGTAGCCTGGGACAGGGGGTCGCCGGGGAGCTGTTTTTT	CASSLGQGVAGELFF	.	TRBV19	TRBD1	TRBJ2-2
TGCGCCAGCAGCCAGGGTAGGGCTAATGGCTACACCTTC	CASSQGRANGYTF	.	TRBV10-1	.	TRBJ1-2
TGCGCCAGCAGCCAAGACCCCCGGACAGGGGGGCTCTACGAGCAGTACTTC	CASSQDPRTGGLYEQYF	many	TRBV4-1	TRBD1	TRBJ2-7
TGTGCCAGCAGCGTAGTAGCCGGAAGCGACACTGAAGCTTTCTTT	CASSVVAGSDTEAFF	.	TRBV9	.	TRBJ1-1
TGTGCCATCAACTCGGGGGGGAATGAGCAGTTCTTC	CAINSGGNEQFF	few	TRBV10-3	TRBD2	TRBJ2-1
TGTGCCATCAGTGAGTCGAGTCAGGGGGGTGAGACCCAGTACTTC	CAISESSQGGETQYF	.	TRBV10-3	.	TRBJ2-5
TGTGCCAGCAGCTTGAGAGCGGGGGGGGCCAGAGAGACCCAGTACTTC	CASSLRAGGARETQYF	.	TRBV5-4	TRBD2	TRBJ2-5
TGTGCCAGCAGACGTAGCGGGGGCGGCACAGATACGCAGTATTTT	CASRRSGGGTDTQYF	.	TRBV5-5	TRBD2	TRBJ2-3
TGTGCCAGCAGCCGCCCCCCGGTCACTGAGCAGTTCTTC	CASSRPPVTEQFF	.	TRBV5-6	.	TRBJ2-1
TGTGCCAGCAGCAGGGGGACGACGGTAGGAGAGACCCAGTACTTC	CASSRGTTVGETQYF	.	TRBV5-4	.	TRBJ2-5
TGCAGCGTTGCCTTGGGAGGGTTGGACACTGAAGCTTTCTTT	CSVALGGLDTEAFF	.	TRBV29-1	.	TRBJ1-1
TGTGCCAGCTCACTGAATCAGGGAAGAAGCAATTCACCCCTCCACTTT	CASSLNQGRSNSPLHF	.	TRBV18	.	TRBJ1-6
TGTGCCAGCAGTCTAAACGGGGAAAAACTGTTTTTT	CASSLNGEKLFF	.	TRBV2	.	TRBJ1-4
TGTGCCAGCTCACCAGGCGGTTTCTTCTACGAGCAGTACTTC	CASSPGGFFYEQYF	.	TRBV18	.	TRBJ2-7
TGTGCCAGCAGCCAGACAGTGTCCTATGGCTACACCTTC	CASSQTVSYGYTF	.	TRBV6-2/TRBV6-3	.	TRBJ1-2
TGTGCCAGCAGCTTAACGAGCAGGCCCCCAGATACGCAGTATTTT	CASSLTSRPPDTQYF	.	TRBV7-3	.	TRBJ2-3
TGTGCCAGCAGTAAGGGACTATCCGATACGCAGTATTTT	CASSKGLSDTQYF	.	TRBV6-4	TRBD2	TRBJ2-3